The source of this TCR beta chain is a study of blood T cell repertoires in COVID-19. Study as a whole: Collection of acute and convalescent COVID-19 samples took place in the United States, Italy and Spain. The analysed material was cDNA or gDNA that came from T cells, B-cell-depleted T cells, or PBMCs.

Germline CDR1 reads SGHRS; CDR2 reads YFSETQ. V was pared by 0 bases and J by 1 base, with 7 bases of the junction left unmatched. This CDR3 contains 17 residues. As processed by the authors: The assay estimated nucleated cells by amplifying reference gene primers. Sequencing used immunoSEQ multiplex PCR; TCRdb keeps in-frame clones, though not all of them. D and trimming come from the DNA, and the V and J calls and clone size come from that table. Among 200,000 to 300,000 clones listed, about nine tenths were seen once. The sequenced sample consisted of peripheral blood. The chain couples TRBV5-1 to TRBJ2-4; 7 bases are shared with TRBD2. The source is a man aged 55 to 70 who had recovered from COVID-19. The CDR3 here is CASSLETGGLAKNIQYF. In nucleotides, the CDR3 is TGCGCCAGCAGCTTGGAAACGGGGGGACTCGCCAAAAACATTCAGTACTTC.